Presented here are 31 T cell receptor beta chains from one specimen sequenced in a study of cytomegalovirus exposure and HLA in healthy donors. Researchers ran the PCR with 60 Vbeta and 13 Jbeta primers. Sequencing was performed with immunoSEQ multiplex PCR; in TCRdb, only in-frame clones are kept and a portion is missing. The table has 150,000 to 180,000 clones, about 76% seen once. The specimen sequenced was PBMCs. These receptors all come from a man aged 25-40 years in good health and CMV-seropositive.

This chain connects TRBV2 to TRBJ2-7; weak D call: TRBD1 (6 bases). This CDR3 is built from 14 residues. CDR1 and CDR2 (germline): SNHLY, FYNNEI. Trimming cost V 7 bases and J 1 base, with 14 bases left between them. The DNA of the CDR3 is TGTGCCAGCAAAGTAGGGGGTGTTTCCTACGAGCAGTACTTC. Residues: CASKVGGVSYEQYF.

The chain combines TRBV19 with TRBJ2-5, with 7 bases matching TRBD1. Germline-derived CDR1 and CDR2 are LNHDA and SQIVND (reference sequence). The CDR3 is made up of 15 amino acids. Trimming took 10 bases from V and 3 from J; bases not matched to a gene: 14. CDR3: CATMKITGDEETQYF. CDR3 nucleotides: TGTGCCACTATGAAAATTACAGGGGATGAAGAGACCCAGTACTTC.

The rearrangement links TRBV19 to TRBJ2-4; weak D call: TRBD1 (5 bases). V lost 6 bases and J 9 bases, leaving 21 bases between the germline ends. The CDR3 loop spans 15 amino acids. CDR1 LNHDA and CDR2 SQIVND come from the germline V gene (reference sequence). DNA of the CDR3: TGTGCCAGTAGAGACAGACCCTTCTCCTTCGGCATTCAGTACTTC. This codes for CASRDRPFSFGIQYF.

This clone was picked up one time. This chain links TRBV7-9 with TRBJ1-4, with TRBD1 matching 8 bases. The CDR3 length is 14 residues. Germline CDR1 and CDR2: SEHNR and FQNEAQ (reference sequence). The V segment lost 5 bases and the J segment 14 bases; nucleotides outside the gene matches: 13. CDR3 sequence reads: CASSGTGPMLGLFF. In nucleotides, the CDR3 is TGTGCCAGCAGCGGGACAGGACCAATGCTCGGGCTGTTTTTT. The whole variable domain, filled in from reference TRBV7-9 and TRBJ1-4, reads DTGVSQNPRHKITKRGQNVTFRCDPISEHNRLYWYRQTLGQGPEFLTYFQNEAQLEKSRLLSDRFSAERPKGSFSTLEIQRTEQGDSAMYLCASSGTGPMLGLFFGSGTQLSVL.

The V and J genes are TRBV2 and TRBJ2-7; a weak D match, TRBD1 (7 bases). Trimming stripped 0 bases from V and 0 bases from J, with 12 bases between. The CDR3 contains 16 residues. CDR1 and CDR2 (germline): SNHLY, FYNNEI. The CDR3 protein is CASSEAGQGGSYEQYF. CDR3 coding DNA: TGTGCCAGCAGTGAAGCGGGGCAGGGGGGCTCCTACGAGCAGTACTTC.

The CDR3 spells CASSLGQGFHEQYF. The DNA for the CDR3 is TGTGCCAGCAGCTTAGGACAGGGGTTCCACGAGCAGTACTTC. The chain carries TRBV11-3 and TRBJ2-7, with 8 nucleotides matching TRBD1. The CDR3 is 14 amino acids. Germline CDR1 SGHNT, CDR2 YENEEA. After removal of 1 base from V and 5 bases from J, the junction contained 4 bases not matched to a gene.

The gene calls are TRBV11-2 and TRBJ1-1, with 11 bases aligning to TRBD1. This CDR3 has 16 residues. V gave up 4 bases and J gave up 4 bases; unmatched junction bases: 8. Per germline, CDR1 SGHAT and CDR2 FQNNGV. The CDR3 nucleotides are TGTGCCAGCAGCTCGACTTCCGGGACAGGGGGCACTGAAGCTTTCTTT. Encoded protein: CASSSTSGTGGTEAFF.

The chain is built from TRBV9 and TRBJ2-1, with 10 bases fitting TRBD1. The CDR3 covers 15 residues. Germline trimming cut 2 bases from V and 2 bases from J; bases unmatched to any gene: 1. Germline assignment: CDR1 SGDLS and CDR2 YYNGEE. CDR3 protein: CASSVGQGTYNEQFF. DNA for the CDR3: TGTGCCAGCAGCGTGGGACAGGGGACCTACAATGAGCAGTTCTTC.

This chain connects TRBV5-6 to TRBJ2-1; the match to TRBD2 covers 12 bases. CDR1 is SGHDT, CDR2 YYEEEE, per germline. Trimming took 3 bases from V and 6 from J; bases not matched to a gene: 7. The CDR3 has 16 amino acids. The CDR3 spells CASSSLTSGGSNEQFF. CDR3 sequence (DNA): TGTGCCAGCAGCTCCCTGACTAGCGGGGGATCCAATGAGCAGTTCTTC.

The genes are TRBV5-1 and TRBJ1-4, with D perhaps matching TRBD1 (6 bases). The V and J ends lost 0 bases and 5 bases respectively, with 14 bases between them. The CDR3 is 16 residues long. Germline-derived CDR1 and CDR2 are SGHRS and YFSETQ. CDR3 in amino acids: CASSLEAQGSNEKLFF. CDR3 in DNA: TGCGCCAGCAGCTTGGAGGCCCAGGGGTCAAATGAAAAACTGTTTTTT.

The rearrangement joins TRBV28 to TRBJ2-5, with 9 positions matching TRBD1. CDR3 length: 15 amino acids. The ends lost 5 bases at V and 5 bases at J; junction bases unmatched: 9. CDR1 is MDHEN, CDR2 SYDVKM, per germline. The CDR3 spells CASSPGQGRSETQYF. The DNA of the CDR3 is TGTGCCAGCAGTCCCGGACAGGGGAGGTCGGAGACCCAGTACTTC.

The chain employs TRBV30 and TRBJ1-5; 8 nucleotides line up with TRBD1. In germline, CDR1 is GTSNPN, CDR2 SVGIG (reference sequence). The CDR3 is 13 amino acids. Trimming removed 5 bases from V and 2 bases from J; junction bases left unmatched: 2. The CDR3 spells CAWGQGGNQPQHF. The CDR3 DNA follows: TGTGCCTGGGGACAGGGAGGCAATCAGCCCCAGCATTTT.

The rearrangement uses TRBV5-5 and TRBJ2-5; TRBD2 matches 8 bases. Unmatched junction bases numbered 6, after V lost 0 bases and J lost 5 bases. Germline V lookup: CDR1 SGHKS, CDR2 YYEKEE (reference sequence). This CDR3 has 15 residues. The CDR3 loop reads CASSLVAGGGETQYF. The CDR3 DNA is TGTGCCAGCAGCTTGGTTGCGGGAGGTGGGGAGACCCAGTACTTC.

The V and J genes are TRBV20-1 and TRBJ1-1, with no clear D. CDR1 DFQATT and CDR2 SNEGSKA come from the germline V gene (reference sequence). The CDR3 runs 11 residues. V lost 5 bases and J lost 5, with 9 bases in between. CDR3 DNA: TGCAGTGCTGTCGCGCAAACTGAAGCTTTCTTT. Amino acids: CSAVAQTEAFF.

The CDR3 sequence: CASSPGLAGVRRDEQFF. DNA for the CDR3: TGTGCCAGCAGCCCTGGACTAGCGGGAGTAAGGAGGGATGAGCAGTTCTTC. V is TRBV28 and J is TRBJ2-1; 13 bases map to TRBD2. V was pared by 6 bases and J by 8 bases, with 13 bases of the junction left unmatched. The CDR3 covers 17 residues. Germline V CDR1 and CDR2: MDHEN, SYDVKM.

The genes are TRBV11-2 and TRBJ1-5; 8 nucleotides agree with TRBD1. In germline, CDR1 is SGHAT, CDR2 FQNNGV. J was trimmed by 6 bases and V by 5 bases; bases with no gene match: 6. The CDR3 contains 14 residues. The CDR3 sequence is CASSASGGGQPQHF. The CDR3 coding sequence is TGTGCCAGCAGCGCCTCAGGGGGCGGTCAGCCCCAGCATTTT.

In its sample, this clone was seen a few times. The chain is built from TRBV5-6 and TRBJ1-4; TRBD1 aligns across 8 bases. Looked up from germline, CDR1 is SGHDT and CDR2 is YYEEEE. There are 17 residues in the CDR3. Losses at the gene ends were 4 bases for V and 0 bases for J; bases not matched to a gene: 8. CDR3 DNA: TGTGCCAGCAGCACCGGACAGGGAGGTACAACTAATGAAAAACTGTTTTTT. This sequence encodes CASSTGQGGTTNEKLFF.

The CDR3 nucleotides read TGTGCCAGCAGCGTAGCGATACTAGCGGTTACGCAGTATTTT. Translated: CASSVAILAVTQYF. J is TRBJ2-3 and V is TRBV9; 8 bases are shared with TRBD2. This CDR3 has 14 amino acids. The junction had 5 bases not matched to a gene; V was cut back by 0 bases and J by 8 bases. CDR1 SGDLS and CDR2 YYNGEE come from the germline V gene.

The V call is TRBV28, the J call TRBJ2-7, with D perhaps matching TRBD2 (5 bases). The CDR3 has 11 amino acids. V lost 5 bases, J lost 7 bases, and 9 bases lay in between. CDR1 and CDR2 (germline): MDHEN, SYDVKM. This CDR3 reads CASSLAWEQYF. The CDR3 nucleotides read TGTGCCAGCAGTCTAGCCTGGGAGCAGTACTTC.

The chain joins TRBV7-9 to TRBJ2-1; D is possibly TRBD2 (6 bases). Germline CDR1 reads SEHNR; CDR2 reads FQNEAQ (reference sequence). The V and J ends lost 3 bases and 5 bases respectively, with 14 bases between them. This CDR3 has 15 residues. For the CDR3, the DNA is TGTGCCAGCAGCTTTTCACCAGCGGGTAACAATGAGCAGTTCTTC. Its protein is CASSFSPAGNNEQFF.

Only one count was recorded for this clone. The genes are TRBV6-5 and TRBJ1-2; 11 bases are shared with TRBD1. The germline CDR1 and CDR2 sequences are MNHEY and SVGAGI. The CDR3 is 15 amino acids. After removal of 0 bases from V and 6 bases from J, the junction contained 3 bases not matched to a gene. This chain's CDR3 is CASSYSRTGGDGYTF. The CDR3 nucleotides read TGTGCCAGCAGTTACTCAAGGACAGGGGGCGATGGCTACACCTTC.

This clone was counted a few times. This sequence joins TRBV5-6 and TRBJ2-2; D perhaps matches TRBD1 (6 bases). Germline V gene lookup returns CDR1 SGHDT and CDR2 YYEEEE. CDR3 length equals 14 residues. V was trimmed by 2 bases and J by 2 bases, leaving 7 bases between them. CDR3 sequence (DNA): TGTGCCAGCAGCTTTGGGGGCAACACCGGGGAGCTGTTTTTT. It yields the protein CASSFGGNTGELFF.

The gene calls are TRBV25-1 and TRBJ1-1; TRBD1 matches 12 bases. V trimming: 1 base; J trimming: 7 bases; junction bases outside the gene matches: 4. This CDR3 region has 15 residues. The germline gives CDR1 MGHDK, CDR2 SYGVNS. CDR3 residues: CASSESGTGGGEAFF. The CDR3 nucleotides are TGTGCCAGCAGTGAATCCGGGACAGGGGGCGGTGAAGCTTTCTTT.

This chain joins TRBV5-4 and TRBJ2-7; D might be TRBD2 (5 bases). Trimming shortened V by 3 bases and J by 7 bases, and 11 bases separated the two germline ends. Per germline, CDR1 SGHNT and CDR2 YYREEE (reference sequence). This CDR3 spans 12 amino acids. The CDR3, as DNA: TGTGCCAGCAGCTCCGGACTGGGGGAGCAGTACTTC. Protein sequence: CASSSGLGEQYF.

The chain recombines TRBV30 with TRBJ2-3; a weak D match, TRBD2 (6 bases). The CDR3 sequence is 14 residues long. Per germline, CDR1 GTSNPN and CDR2 SVGIG (reference sequence). V dropped 4 bases and J dropped 0 bases, with 11 bases sitting between them. Here the CDR3 DNA reads TGTGCCTGGAATCCAGGGACTAGCACAGATACGCAGTATTTT. Protein sequence: CAWNPGTSTDTQYF.

The rearrangement uses TRBV7-9 and TRBJ2-5; possibly TRBD1 for D (6 bases). Between the trimmed V and J ends, which lost 5 bases and 2 bases, there was a span of 15 bases. The CDR3 has 15 residues. Germline lookup yields CDR1 SEHNR and CDR2 FQNEAQ (reference sequence). The chain's CDR3 is CASSNQGTLQETQYF. CDR3 DNA: TGTGCCAGCAGCAATCAGGGGACCTTACAAGAGACCCAGTACTTC.

As concerns this clone: This specimen includes other DNA sequences encoding the same CDR3. The chain combines TRBV7-2 with TRBJ2-5, with 7 bases matching TRBD2. This CDR3 is 16 amino acids long. The germline gives CDR1 SGHTA, CDR2 FQGNSA. Trimming removed 1 base from V and 5 bases from J; junction bases left unmatched: 10. The CDR3: CASSLGRGFGVETQYF. In nucleotides, the CDR3 is TGTGCCAGCAGCTTAGGGCGGGGGTTTGGGGTGGAGACCCAGTACTTC.

The chain uses TRBV28 and TRBJ2-1; weak D call: TRBD2 (5 bases). The CDR3 spans 12 residues. Germline V lookup: CDR1 MDHEN, CDR2 SYDVKM. V was cut by 8 bases and J by 6 bases, with 11 bases left in between. The CDR3 coding sequence is TGTGCCAGCCTGAGGGAGCCCAATGAGCAGTTCTTC. As protein: CASLREPNEQFF.

The gene calls are TRBV18 and TRBJ2-1, with 11 bases that match TRBD2. CDR3 size: 14 residues. V was clipped by 4 bases and J by 9 bases; unmatched bases: 5. Germline V gives CDR1 KGHSH, CDR2 LQKENI. CDR3 DNA: TGTGCCAGCTCACTAGCGGGAGGGCTTAGTGAGCAGTTCTTC. This codes for CASSLAGGLSEQFF.

The CDR3 region is CASSEASGRIEQYF. The CDR3, as DNA: TGTGCCAGCAGTGAGGCTAGCGGGAGGATCGAGCAGTACTTC. The chain has TRBV2 and TRBJ2-7; 11 nucleotides align to TRBD2. Germline V gene sequence: CDR1 SNHLY, CDR2 FYNNEI. CDR3 length: 14 residues. V shed 3 bases and J 6 bases; nucleotides not matched to a gene: 4.

The chain couples TRBV18 to TRBJ2-7; D might be TRBD2 (5 bases). The CDR3 is made up of 15 amino acids. CDR1 and CDR2 (germline): KGHSH, LQKENI. Trimming cost V 0 bases and J 3 bases, with 12 bases left between them. The CDR3 DNA follows: TGTGCCAGCTCACCACCCACGACTAAATTCTACGAGCAGTACTTC. Protein product: CASSPPTTKFYEQYF.